This T cell receptor (beta chain) is from a study of blood T cell repertoires in COVID-19. Profiling relied on immunoSEQ multiplex PCR, and the TCRdb table lists in-frame clones only, not all of them. The repertoire holds 350,000 to 400,000 clones, more than 75% seen once, with about 1.1% in the top ten. V lost 7 bases to trimming and J lost 4 bases; unmatched junction nucleotides: 16. Germline lookup yields CDR1 SGDLS and CDR2 YYNGEE. The CDR3 runs to 17 residues. Recruitment covered about 25 US areas and drew participants whose ages spanned roughly 18 to 89 years. The rearrangement links TRBV9 to TRBJ1-2, with TRBD1 matching 10 bases. Material: PBMCs or T cells enriched from blood (not recorded which). The sequence was obtained from a woman under 30 who had recovered from COVID-19. The chain's CDR3 is CASLDGGQGVRGYGYTF. For the CDR3, the DNA is TGTGCCAGCCTCGACGGAGGACAGGGGGTTCGAGGCTATGGCTACACCTTC.